This entry lists 14 T cell receptor beta chains sequenced from one sample in a study of CD8 T cells in ankylosing spondylitis (TCRdb year 2017). The method was 5' RACE. The run used an Illumina HiSeq 2500. TCRdb trimmed the raw reads at Q25, called clones with MiXCR and kept productive beta chains. A single entry per CDR3 protein holds the most common genes and DNA from its merged rows. Counted in this sample were a few hundred thousand distinct CDR3 sequences; over 15% of them appeared once. Approximately 33% of the sample is taken by the ten largest. Sequencing used blood, either unsorted or a sorted T cell fraction (not recorded which). These receptors were collected from a male donor with ankylosing spondylitis or in good health (not recorded which).

This clonotype turned up a few times. This rearrangement joins TRBV27 to TRBJ2-1; 7 bases align to TRBD1. J gave up 3 bases and V 8 bases, and 4 bases lay outside the gene matches. Germline CDR1 is MNHEY and CDR2 is SMNVEV (reference sequence). The CDR3 consists of 13 residues. This CDR3 is CASAHRGYNEQFF. CDR3 sequence (DNA): TGTGCCAGCGCACACAGGGGCTACAATGAGCAGTTCTTC.

In its sample, this clonotype was seen a few times. V is TRBV4-1 and J is TRBJ2-3; 12 bases agree with TRBD2. Germline lookup yields CDR1 MGHRA and CDR2 YSYEKL. This CDR3 is built from 17 residues. The V segment lost 2 bases and the J segment 2 bases; nucleotides outside the gene matches: 5. The CDR3 protein is CASSQTLAGGDTDTQYF. DNA of the CDR3: TGCGCCAGCAGCCAAACCCTAGCGGGAGGGGACACAGATACGCAGTATTTT.

This clonotype was counted only a few times. The CDR3 loop reads CASSPRDRALGGGEQFF. The DNA for the CDR3 is TGTGCCAGCAGTCCCCGGGACAGGGCCCTAGGTGGTGGTGAGCAGTTCTTC. J is TRBJ2-1 and V is TRBV12-3 or TRBV12-4, with 9 bases fitting TRBD1. CDR3 length equals 17 residues. The V and J ends lost 5 bases and 9 bases, in that order; junction bases with no gene match: 17.

In this sample, this clonotype turned up many times. This rearrangement joins TRBV28 to TRBJ2-3; possible D gene TRBD2, 7 bases. Per germline, CDR1 MDHEN and CDR2 SYDVKM. CDR3 length: 16 amino acids. V lost 1 base and J 5 bases, leaving 16 bases between the germline ends. CDR3 amino acids: CASSLLGEGVRDTQYF. Written as DNA, the CDR3 is TGTGCCAGCAGTTTATTGGGGGAGGGGGTAAGAGATACGCAGTATTTT. Together with reference TRBV28 and TRBJ2-3, the CDR3 gives the full variable domain: DVKVTQSSRYLVKRTGEKVFLECVQDMDHENMFWYRQDPGLGLRLIYFSYDVKMKEKGDIPEGYSVSREKKERFSLILESASTNQTSMYLCASSLLGEGVRDTQYFGPGTRLTVL.

CDR3 amino acids: CASSLASGYVIEQFF. The CDR3 DNA is TGTGCCAGCAGTTTAGCTAGCGGGTATGTGATTGAGCAGTTCTTC. V usage is TRBV12-3 or TRBV12-4 and J usage is TRBJ2-1; the match to TRBD2 covers 7 bases. The CDR3 is 15 residues long. Germline trimming cut 0 bases from V and 9 bases from J; bases unmatched to any gene: 8.

In its sample, this clonotype was seen many times. V usage is TRBV5-6 and J usage is TRBJ2-3, with a weak D call TRBD2 (6 bases). The CDR3 has 15 residues. CDR1 and CDR2 (germline): SGHDT, YYEEEE. V shed 1 base and J shed 4 bases, with 13 bases lying between them. CDR3: CASSLLAMIPDTQYF. The DNA of the CDR3 is TGTGCCAGCAGCTTGCTAGCGATGATCCCAGATACGCAGTATTTT.

This clonotype has at least ten counts. The rearrangement links TRBV10-3 to TRBJ2-7; TRBD2 might be the D (5 bases). Trimming took off 4 bases at V and 2 bases at J, with 12 bases between the two ends. Germline CDR1 and CDR2: ENHRY and SYGVKD. The CDR3 has 14 amino acids. In nucleotides, the CDR3 is TGTGCCATCAGTGTCGGGGAAGAGGCCTACGAGCAGTACTTC. It yields the protein CAISVGEEAYEQYF.

This clonotype was counted once. This rearrangement joins TRBV27 to TRBJ2-1; 8 positions match TRBD2. The J segment lost 9 bases and the V segment lost 4 bases, leaving 14 bases of the junction unmatched. Germline CDR1 is MNHEY and CDR2 is SMNVEV (reference sequence). The CDR3 totals 16 residues. DNA for the CDR3: TGTGCCAGCAGTTGGGAAGCGGGAGACGGGCAGGGTGAGCAGTTCTTC. Its translation is CASSWEAGDGQGEQFF.

This chain uses TRBV29-1 with TRBJ2-5, with 13 bases aligning to TRBD2. The V gene's germline CDR1 is SQVTM and CDR2 ANQGSEA. CDR3 size: 16 residues. V lost 5 bases to trimming and J lost 4 bases; unmatched junction nucleotides: 10. CDR3 sequence (DNA): TGCAGCGTTTCGCCCGGGACTAGCGGGACTGTAGAGACCCAGTACTTC. It encodes CSVSPGTSGTVETQYF.

The chain recombines TRBV30 with TRBJ1-1; D gene uncertain. This CDR3 has 13 amino acids. Germline V CDR1 and CDR2: GTSNPN, SVGIG (reference sequence). V lost 0 bases and J 2 bases, leaving 7 bases between the germline ends. This CDR3 reads CAWSVGSNTEAFF. The CDR3 nucleotides read TGTGCCTGGAGTGTAGGGAGTAACACTGAAGCTTTCTTT. Combining the CDR3 with reference TRBV30 and TRBJ1-1 gives the whole variable domain SQTIHQWPATLVQPVGSPLSLECTVEGTSNPNLYWYRQAAGRGLQLLFYSVGIGQISSEVPQNLSASRPQDRQFILSSKKLLLSDSGFYLCAWSVGSNTEAFFGQGTRLTVV.

This clonotype was seen a few times. V and J are TRBV29-1 and TRBJ1-1; maybe TRBD1 (5 bases). V lost 3 bases, J lost 3 bases, and 8 bases lay in between. This CDR3 has 12 residues. CDR1 is SQVTM, CDR2 ANQGSEA, per germline. DNA for the CDR3: TGCAGCGTTGATCTGGGGGACACTGAAGCTTTCTTT. It yields the protein CSVDLGDTEAFF.

The sample holds many counts of this clonotype. The chain joins TRBV12-3 or TRBV12-4 to TRBJ2-7; TRBD1 matches 10 bases. V lost 6 bases to trimming and J lost 2 bases; unmatched junction nucleotides: 1. The CDR3 is 13 residues long. CDR3 sequence reads: CASRDRGTYEQYF. DNA for the CDR3: TGTGCCAGCAGGGACAGGGGGACCTACGAGCAGTACTTC.

This clonotype came up a few times. The rearrangement joins TRBV6-2 or TRBV6-3 to TRBJ1-1; no firm D call. V was shortened by 6 bases and J by 3 bases, with 11 bases between the two germline ends. This CDR3 is 13 amino acids long. Germline lookup yields CDR1 MNHEY and CDR2 SVGEGT. The CDR3: CASRGQPDTEAFF. The DNA of the CDR3 is TGTGCCAGCAGAGGGCAACCGGACACTGAAGCTTTCTTT.

V and J are TRBV12-3 or TRBV12-4 and TRBJ2-1; D unresolved. CDR3 size: 13 residues. V lost 1 base and J lost 4, with 5 bases in between. In nucleotides, the CDR3 is TGTGCCAGCAGTTTAGAGAAGTACAATGAGCAGTTCTTC. Residues: CASSLEKYNEQFF.